The present T cell receptor (beta chain) was sequenced within a study of OX40 agonist ivuxolimab in advanced cancers. Assay: immunoSEQ multiplex PCR; the TCRdb copy retains only in-frame clones and omits some. The table includes about 110,000 clones, less than 95% detected once. Patients with a history of autoimmune disease or on systemic immunosuppression were excluded. The CDR3 runs to 12 residues. Trimming removed 5 bases from V and 3 bases from J, with 10 bases in between. Germline V gives CDR1 SQVTM, CDR2 ANQGSEA. In regard to this clone: Its cognate antigen is unknown.

Study findings and constraints: Average numbers of expanded clones were greater in CD8+ T cells than in CD4+. Partly responding patients at 0.1-3.0 mg/kg showed some of the smallest clonal expansion.

The sample here was CD4+ or CD8+ T cells sorted from blood, taken in a trial of the OX40 agonist ivuxolimab. The chain uses TRBV29-1 and TRBJ2-5; possibly TRBD1 for D (5 bases). The sequence was obtained from an adult with an advanced solid tumor such as melanoma, head and neck, liver or kidney cancer. In DNA form, the CDR3 reads TGCAGCGTTTGGGGCAGGGAAGAGACCCAGTACTTC. Its protein product is CSVWGREETQYF.